This T cell receptor (beta chain) derives from a study of blood T cells in healthy people across ages. For the second PCR, which ran for roughly 7 to 11 cycles, a sample-barcoded 5' primer and a J-beta primer mix were used. In TCRdb, the 5' RACE reads were re-called with MiXCR into one record per CDR3 protein. This table holds some 850,000 distinct CDR3 sequences, 25% to 30% found once. The CDR3 runs to 14 residues. Trimming removed 2 bases at V and 0 bases at J, with 5 bases between. Looked up from germline, CDR1 is MNHEY and CDR2 is SVGAGI. Points on this clonotype: Its antigen is undetermined.

Study outcomes and limitations: Measured against age, TCR beta diversity per million T cells decreased in a roughly linear manner.

These sequences were also reported in another study, on T cells of mothers and their children. That study reports: Added by the second PCR's M1S primer were sample barcodes and 2-4 random nucleotides.

The sequence was collected from a boy aged 5 to 17 in good health. The sample consisted of blood. This chain links TRBV6-5 with TRBJ1-3; D unresolved. The DNA for the CDR3 is TGTGCCAGCAGTTACGGTAACTCTGGAAACACCATATATTTT. This codes for CASSYGNSGNTIYF.